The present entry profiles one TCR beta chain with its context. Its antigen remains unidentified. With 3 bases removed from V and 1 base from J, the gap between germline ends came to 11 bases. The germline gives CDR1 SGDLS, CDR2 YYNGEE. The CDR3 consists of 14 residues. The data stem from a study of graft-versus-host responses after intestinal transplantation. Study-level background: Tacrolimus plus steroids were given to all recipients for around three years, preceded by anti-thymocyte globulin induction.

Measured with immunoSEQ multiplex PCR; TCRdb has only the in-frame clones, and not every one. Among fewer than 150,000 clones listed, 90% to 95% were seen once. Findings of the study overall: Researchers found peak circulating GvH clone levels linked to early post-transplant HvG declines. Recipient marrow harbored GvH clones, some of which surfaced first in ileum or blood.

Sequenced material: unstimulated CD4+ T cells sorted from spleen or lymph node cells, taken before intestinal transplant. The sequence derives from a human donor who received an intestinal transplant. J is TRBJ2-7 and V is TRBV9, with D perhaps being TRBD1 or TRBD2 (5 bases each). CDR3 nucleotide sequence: TGTGCCAGCAGCGGGGGGTCACTTTCCTACGAGCAGTACTTC. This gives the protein CASSGGSLSYEQYF.